This T cell receptor (beta chain) came from a study of somatic mutations in cytotoxic T cells in rheumatoid arthritis. On the study more broadly: Patient blood was drawn as 30 ml EDTA; the draw came right after diagnosis and before any treatment.

How the authors handled the data: The authors compared patient CD8+ clones larger than 1% against published virus-specific TCRB sequences. Only a few of these clones matched. Data came from immunoSEQ multiplex PCR; TCRdb stores just in-frame clones and leaves some out. V and J calls and clone size are given by that table; D and trimming were obtained from the DNA. The repertoire holds 9,500 to 13,000 clones, with 65% to 80% as singletons. As for this clone: Its matching antigen is unknown.

Isolation of the CD4+ and CD8+ populations was accomplished via positive magnetic bead selection, with purity assessed by flow cytometry. The length of the CDR3 is 14 residues. V lost 2 bases to trimming and J lost 5 bases, with 13 bases between them. Germline CDR1 and CDR2: SGDLS and YYNGEE. Study-level points and caveats: Among patients with rheumatoid arthritis, but not healthy controls, CD8+ clonality increased with age.

The chain recombines TRBV9 with TRBJ1-2; D is perhaps TRBD1 (5 bases). Sequencing was carried out using CD8+ T cells sorted from blood. The receptor comes from an adult with rheumatoid arthritis. The CDR3 coding sequence is TGTGCCAGCAGCGTTGGGACCGGGGAATATGGCTACACCTTC. This sequence encodes CASSVGTGEYGYTF.